Presented here are 24 T cell receptor beta chains from one specimen sequenced in a study of T cells in Graves' hyperthyroidism and ophthalmopathy. There were TCR beta CDR3 regions amplified from RNA transcripts. HTBI primers were the set used in a first-round RT-PCR of the TCR CDR3. A single record per CDR3 protein comes from TCRdb applying MiXCR to the multiplex PCR reads. The table records about 250,000 distinct CDR3 sequences, roughly 22% of them present only once. The sample comprised blood. Receptor source: a woman aged 40-49 years with Graves' ophthalmopathy.

This clonotype was seen a few times. The chain recombines TRBV15 with TRBJ1-2; TRBD1 is a possible D gene (5 bases). The CDR3 sequence is 15 residues long. Trimming left V 1 base short and J 2 bases short, with 11 bases between. Germline loops: CDR1 LNHNV, CDR2 YYDKDF (reference sequence). CDR3 coding DNA: TGTGCCACCAGCAGAGTCGCCAGGGCGAACTATGGCTACACCTTC. Its protein product is CATSRVARANYGYTF.

The rearrangement uses TRBV30 and TRBJ1-2; maybe TRBD1 (6 bases). This CDR3 is built from 13 residues. Trimming took 1 base from V and 2 from J, leaving 8 bases between them. From germline, CDR1 is GTSNPN and CDR2 SVGIG (reference sequence). The CDR3 is CAWSAGHNYGYTF. CDR3 DNA sequence: TGTGCCTGGAGTGCGGGACACAACTATGGCTACACCTTC.

This clonotype was seen ten or more times. V and J are TRBV28 and TRBJ2-7; D unresolved. V was cut by 4 bases and J by 0 bases, with 10 bases left in between. Germline CDR1 reads MDHEN; CDR2 reads SYDVKM. The CDR3 is 14 residues long. The CDR3 loop reads CASSSPGSSYEQYF. The CDR3 DNA sequence: TGTGCCAGCAGTTCACCCGGCTCCTCCTACGAGCAGTACTTC. The full variable domain, its missing parts supplied by reference TRBV28 and TRBJ2-7, is DVKVTQSSRYLVKRTGEKVFLECVQDMDHENMFWYRQDPGLGLRLIYFSYDVKMKEKGDIPEGYSVSREKKERFSLILESASTNQTSMYLCASSSPGSSYEQYFGPGTRLTVT.

CDR3 sequence: CASSQRKLGGLNTEAFF. The CDR3 DNA reads TGTGCCAGCAGCCAACGCAAGCTGGGTGGGCTGAACACTGAAGCTTTCTTT. The chain is built from TRBV6-2 or TRBV6-3 and TRBJ1-1; D call uncertain. The CDR3 spans 17 residues. The germline CDR1 and CDR2 sequences are MNHEY and SVGEGT. Deletions cut 6 bases from V and 0 bases from J, with 20 bases between.

This clonotype was detected ten times or more. The CDR3 coding sequence is TGTGCCAGCAGTTTAAAGACAGACACTGAAGCTTTCTTT. This encodes CASSLKTDTEAFF. The chain uses TRBV12-3 or TRBV12-4 and TRBJ1-1, with D maybe TRBD1 (5 bases). The germline V and J ends were trimmed by 2 bases and 3 bases, with 7 bases remaining between them. This CDR3 comprises 13 residues.

This clonotype has only a few counts. V usage is TRBV6-2 or TRBV6-3 and J usage is TRBJ1-1, with TRBD1 identical over 8 bases. The CDR3 sequence is 14 residues long. Germline V gene lookup returns CDR1 MNHEY and CDR2 SVGEGT. With 6 bases clipped from V and 3 bases from J, the junction kept 6 bases outside the gene matches. The CDR3 here is CASSPQGVHTEAFF. CDR3 in DNA: TGTGCCAGCAGCCCACAGGGGGTACACACTGAAGCTTTCTTT.

This clonotype was counted ten times or more. The rearrangement joins TRBV6-5 to TRBJ2-7, with D possibly matching TRBD2 (5 bases). Trimming shortened V by 0 bases and J by 4 bases, and 13 bases separated the two germline ends. CDR3 length: 15 amino acids. Germline CDR1 MNHEY, CDR2 SVGAGI. The CDR3 DNA follows: TGTGCCAGCAGTTACTCCGTCGCTAGGGAGTACGAGCAGTACTTC. It codes for CASSYSVAREYEQYF.

This clonotype has at least ten counts. The V call is TRBV5-1, the J call TRBJ2-7; 10 nucleotides match TRBD1. The V gene's germline CDR1 is SGHRS and CDR2 YFSETQ. The CDR3 covers 15 residues. V was clipped by 0 bases and J by 5 bases; unmatched bases: 5. CDR3 nucleotides: TGCGCCAGCAGCTTGGGCGACAGGGGGCTCGACGAGCAGTACTTC. Protein product: CASSLGDRGLDEQYF.

For the CDR3, the DNA is TGTGCCAGCAGTTTATGGAGACAGGGGGTCCGCGAGCAGTACTTC. The encoded protein is CASSLWRQGVREQYF. The chain joins TRBV28 to TRBJ2-7, with TRBD1 matching 9 bases. Germline V gene lookup returns CDR1 MDHEN and CDR2 SYDVKM. This CDR3 spans 15 amino acids. J was trimmed by 6 bases and V by 0 bases; bases with no gene match: 6. The entire variable domain, with the rest obtained from reference TRBV28 and TRBJ2-7, is as follows: DVKVTQSSRYLVKRTGEKVFLECVQDMDHENMFWYRQDPGLGLRLIYFSYDVKMKEKGDIPEGYSVSREKKERFSLILESASTNQTSMYLCASSLWRQGVREQYFGPGTRLTVT.

In this sample, this clonotype turned up many times. The chain joins TRBV5-5 to TRBJ1-1, with D unclear. V was clipped by 2 bases and J by 3 bases, with 8 bases between them. CDR1 is SGHKS, CDR2 YYEKEE, per germline (reference sequence). This CDR3 region has 13 residues. As DNA, the CDR3 is TGTGCCAGCAGCTTCGTGGAGGACACTGAAGCTTTCTTT. It encodes CASSFVEDTEAFF.

This clonotype was picked up many times. J is TRBJ2-5 and V is TRBV9, with 7 positions matching TRBD1. The V and J ends lost 4 bases and 7 bases, in that order; junction bases with no gene match: 16. CDR1 and CDR2 (germline): SGDLS, YYNGEE. The CDR3 has 16 residues. The CDR3 is CASSRRQGSNEGTQYF. The CDR3 region has the DNA TGTGCCAGCAGCAGACGACAGGGTTCGAACGAAGGGACCCAGTACTTC.

The V call is TRBV12-5, the J call TRBJ2-7; D remains ambiguous. Trimming removed 4 bases from V and 4 bases from J, with 11 bases in between. The CDR3 extends over 13 amino acids. Germline V gene lookup returns CDR1 LGHNT and CDR2 FRNRAP. CDR3 amino acids: CASGSAQNYEQYF. The CDR3 DNA is TGTGCTAGTGGTTCGGCACAGAATTACGAGCAGTACTTC.

There are many counts of this clonotype. The V and J genes are TRBV7-2 and TRBJ2-7; 8 bases align to TRBD2. The junction had 5 bases not matched to a gene; V was cut back by 0 bases and J by 4 bases. Germline V gene lookup returns CDR1 SGHTA and CDR2 FQGNSA. CDR3 length: 15 amino acids. CDR3 in amino acids: CASSLASGGLYEQYF. CDR3 bases: TGTGCCAGCAGCTTAGCGTCGGGAGGGCTATACGAGCAGTACTTC.

This clonotype was recorded many times. The V gene is TRBV24-1, the J gene TRBJ1-5; D may be TRBD1 (5 bases). CDR3 length equals 14 residues. The ends were cut back, 3 bases at V and 5 bases at J, with 10 bases in the middle. CDR1 and CDR2 (germline): KGHDR, SFDVKD. CDR3 nucleotides: TGTGCCACCAGTGATACCCGGGGGTATCAGCCCCAGCATTTT. Translating gives CATSDTRGYQPQHF.

Here the CDR3 reads CASRTSGQGAFEQYF. The DNA for the CDR3 is TGTGCCAGCAGAACATCGGGACAGGGGGCTTTCGAGCAGTACTTC. The chain has TRBV6-1 and TRBJ2-7; 12 nucleotides line up with TRBD1. There are 15 residues in the CDR3. The J segment lost 6 bases and the V segment lost 6 bases, leaving 9 bases of the junction unmatched. CDR1 and CDR2 (germline): MNHNS, SASEGT.

This clonotype was counted ten times or more. The chain employs TRBV28 and TRBJ1-5; D ambiguous. The CDR3 is 14 residues long. Germline loops: CDR1 MDHEN, CDR2 SYDVKM. Trimming pared 3 bases from V and 5 bases from J, leaving 11 bases between. The DNA for the CDR3 is TGTGCCAGCAGTTTTATGCAGGATCATCAGCCCCAGCATTTT. Protein sequence: CASSFMQDHQPQHF.

This clonotype was seen at least ten times. The CDR3 DNA reads TGTGCCACCAGCAGAGATCTGAGGGCTAGCGGGAGGGCCTACGAGCAGTACTTC. The encoded protein is CATSRDLRASGRAYEQYF. The chain has TRBV15 and TRBJ2-7, with TRBD2 matching over 12 bases. With 0 bases clipped from V and 2 bases from J, the junction kept 8 bases outside the gene matches. The CDR3 length is 18 residues. Germline assignment: CDR1 LNHNV and CDR2 YYDKDF (reference sequence).

This clonotype was recorded many times. The J gene is TRBJ2-2, the V gene TRBV6-5; either TRBD1 or TRBD2 may fit D (5 bases each). CDR3 size: 16 residues. Germline V lookup: CDR1 MNHEY, CDR2 SVGAGI. V lost 4 bases and J 1 base, leaving 13 bases between the germline ends. The CDR3 here is CASSSSGTLNTGELFF. The CDR3 nucleotides read TGTGCCAGCAGTTCGTCCGGGACGCTGAACACCGGGGAGCTGTTTTTT.

This clonotype was detected ten times or more. The gene calls are TRBV28 and TRBJ2-5; TRBD1 matches 7 bases. The V gene's germline CDR1 is MDHEN and CDR2 SYDVKM. There are 15 residues in the CDR3. V dropped 5 bases and J dropped 5; count of bases not matched to a gene: 11. DNA of the CDR3: TGTGCCAGCAGTCTTACAGGGGAATTGGGGGAGACCCAGTACTTC. It encodes CASSLTGELGETQYF.

There are many counts of this clonotype. The chain employs TRBV19 and TRBJ1-2; D is unresolved. The V gene's germline CDR1 is LNHDA and CDR2 SQIVND (reference sequence). Trimming removed 3 bases from V and 6 bases from J, with 11 bases in between. This CDR3 comprises 13 residues. The chain's CDR3 is CASSMSVSDGYTF. In nucleotides, the CDR3 is TGTGCCAGTAGTATGTCAGTTTCAGATGGCTACACCTTC.

This clonotype showed up many times. The rearrangement uses TRBV20-1 and TRBJ1-2; 9 bases line up with TRBD1. J gave up 5 bases and V 0 bases, and 1 base lay outside the gene matches. The CDR3 length is 13 residues. Per the germline V gene, CDR1 is DFQATT and CDR2 is SNEGSKA (reference sequence). The CDR3 region has the DNA TGCAGTGCTAGAGAAGGGACAGGGTATGGCTACACCTTC. This translates into CSAREGTGYGYTF.

The sample holds many counts of this clonotype. An end of the junction differs from the germline gene, which may be a read error. The chain has TRBV7-7 and TRBJ1-1; D not certain. Per the germline V gene, CDR1 is SSHAT and CDR2 is FNYEAQ (reference sequence). The CDR3 sequence is 11 residues long. CDR3 amino acids: CASSPLTDTAF. The DNA for the CDR3 is TGTGCTAGCAGCCCCCTAACCGACACCGCCTTT. Full variable domain (outside the CDR3, taken from reference TRBV7-7 and TRBJ1-1): GAGVSQSPRYKVTKRGQDVTLRCDPISSHATLYWYQQALGQGPEFLTYFNYEAQPDKSGLPSDRFSAERPEGSISTLTIQRTEQRDSAMYRCASSPLTDTAFGQGTRLTVV.

V is TRBV12-3 or TRBV12-4 and J is TRBJ1-5; D is possibly TRBD1 (6 bases). The CDR3 extends over 14 amino acids. V was cut by 4 bases and J by 6 bases, with 13 bases left in between. This CDR3 is CASSSGGLGQPQHF. Here the CDR3 DNA reads TGTGCCAGCAGTTCGGGGGGGCTTGGTCAGCCCCAGCATTTT.

This clonotype was counted ten times or more. The chain carries TRBV20-1 and TRBJ2-7, with 9 positions matching TRBD2. With 8 bases clipped from V and 1 base from J, the junction kept 9 bases outside the gene matches. The CDR3 loop spans 14 amino acids. Germline CDR1 DFQATT, CDR2 SNEGSKA (reference sequence). The CDR3 DNA is TGCAGTTTAAGTGGGACTAGCATATCCTACGAGCAGTACTTC. Its translation: CSLSGTSISYEQYF.